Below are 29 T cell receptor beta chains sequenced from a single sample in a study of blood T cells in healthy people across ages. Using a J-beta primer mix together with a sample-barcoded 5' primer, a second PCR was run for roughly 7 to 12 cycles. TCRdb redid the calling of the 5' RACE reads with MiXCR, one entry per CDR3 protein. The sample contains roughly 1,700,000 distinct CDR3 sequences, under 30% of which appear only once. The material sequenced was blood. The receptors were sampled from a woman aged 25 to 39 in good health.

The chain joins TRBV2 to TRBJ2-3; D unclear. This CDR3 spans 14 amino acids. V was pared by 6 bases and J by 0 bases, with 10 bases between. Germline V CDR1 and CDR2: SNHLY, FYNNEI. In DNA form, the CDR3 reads TGTGCCAGCAGAGCAGCCAGTAGCACAGATACGCAGTATTTT. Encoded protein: CASRAASSTDTQYF. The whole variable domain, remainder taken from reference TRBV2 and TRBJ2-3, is EPEVTQTPSHQVTQMGQEVILRCVPISNHLYFYWYRQILGQKVEFLVSFYNNEISEKSEIFDDQFSVERPDGSNFTLKIRSTKLEDSAMYFCASRAASSTDTQYFGPGTRLTVL.

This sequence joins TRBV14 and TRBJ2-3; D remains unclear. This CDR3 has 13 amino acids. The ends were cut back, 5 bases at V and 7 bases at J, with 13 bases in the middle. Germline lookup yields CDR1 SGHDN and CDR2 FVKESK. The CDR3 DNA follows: TGTGCCAGCAGCATACAAGGATACAATACGCAGTATTTT. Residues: CASSIQGYNTQYF.

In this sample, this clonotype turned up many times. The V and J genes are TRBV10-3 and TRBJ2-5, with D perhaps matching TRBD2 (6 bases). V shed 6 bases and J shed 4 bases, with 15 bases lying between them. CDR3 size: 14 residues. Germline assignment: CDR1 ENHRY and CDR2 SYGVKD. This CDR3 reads CAISPGQGGETQYF. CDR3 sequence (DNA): TGTGCCATCAGCCCCGGGCAGGGAGGAGAGACCCAGTACTTC.

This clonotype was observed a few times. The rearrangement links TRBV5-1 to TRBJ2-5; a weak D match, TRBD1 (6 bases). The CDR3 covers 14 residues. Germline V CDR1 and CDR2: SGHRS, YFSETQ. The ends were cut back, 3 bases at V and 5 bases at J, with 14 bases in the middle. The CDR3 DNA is TGCGCCAGCAGCTCCTACACAGGGCCGGAGACCCAGTACTTC. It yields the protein CASSSYTGPETQYF.

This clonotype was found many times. CDR3 in DNA: TGTGCCAGCAGCAGGACTAGCAGTAGCTCTGGGGCCAACGTCCTGACTTTC. Encoded protein: CASSRTSSSSGANVLTF. The genes are TRBV7-3 and TRBJ2-6; 8 nucleotides match TRBD2. This CDR3 comprises 17 residues. V shed 5 bases, J shed 0 bases, and the junction held 6 bases outside the gene matches. Germline assignment: CDR1 SGHTA and CDR2 FQGTGA.

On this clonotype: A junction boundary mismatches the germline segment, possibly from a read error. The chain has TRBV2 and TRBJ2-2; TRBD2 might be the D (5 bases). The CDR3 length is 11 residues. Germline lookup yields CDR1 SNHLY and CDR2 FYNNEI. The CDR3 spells CTRRGAGELFF. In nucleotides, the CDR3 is TGTACCAGACGGGGTGCCGGGGAGCTGTTTTTT.

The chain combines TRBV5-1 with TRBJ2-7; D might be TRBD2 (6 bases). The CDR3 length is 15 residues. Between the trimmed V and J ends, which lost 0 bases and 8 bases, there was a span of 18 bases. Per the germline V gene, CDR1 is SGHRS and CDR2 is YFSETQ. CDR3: CASSLDAEEGNKQYF. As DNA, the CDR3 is TGCGCCAGCAGCTTGGATGCGGAGGAGGGTAACAAGCAGTACTTC.

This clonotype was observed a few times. Written as DNA, the CDR3 is TGCGCCAGCAGCTTGGAGGCCAAGAACTATGGCTACACCTTC. As protein: CASSLEAKNYGYTF. V is TRBV5-1 and J is TRBJ1-2; D gene ambiguous. The CDR3 is made up of 14 amino acids. V lost 0 bases and J 2 bases, leaving 8 bases between the germline ends. Per the germline V gene, CDR1 is SGHRS and CDR2 is YFSETQ. The whole variable domain, remainder taken from reference TRBV5-1 and TRBJ1-2, is KAGVTQTPRYLIKTRGQQVTLSCSPISGHRSVSWYQQTPGQGLQFLFEYFSETQRNKGNFPGRFSGRQFSNSRSEMNVSTLELGDSALYLCASSLEAKNYGYTFGSGTRLTVV.

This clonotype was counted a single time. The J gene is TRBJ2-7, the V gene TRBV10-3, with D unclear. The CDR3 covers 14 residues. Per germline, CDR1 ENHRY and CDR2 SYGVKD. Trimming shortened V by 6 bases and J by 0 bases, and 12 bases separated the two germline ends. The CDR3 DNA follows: TGTGCCATCAGGCCCGCACAGTTCTCCTACGAGCAGTACTTC. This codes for CAIRPAQFSYEQYF.

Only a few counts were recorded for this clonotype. The CDR3 DNA follows: TGTGCCACCAGTGCCTACGGTGATGAGCAGTTCTTC. Its protein product is CATSAYGDEQFF. The rearrangement uses TRBV24-1 and TRBJ2-1, with D hard to call. Per germline, CDR1 KGHDR and CDR2 SFDVKD. Deletions cut 5 bases from V and 8 bases from J, with 9 bases between. The CDR3 extends over 12 amino acids.

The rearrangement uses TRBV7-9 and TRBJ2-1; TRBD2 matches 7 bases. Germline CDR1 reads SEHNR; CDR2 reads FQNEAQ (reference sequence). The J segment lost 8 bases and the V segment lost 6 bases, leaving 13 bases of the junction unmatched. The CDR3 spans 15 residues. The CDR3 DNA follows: TGTGCCAGCAGTTGGAGGGAACTAGCGTTGGATGAGCAGTTCTTC. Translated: CASSWRELALDEQFF.

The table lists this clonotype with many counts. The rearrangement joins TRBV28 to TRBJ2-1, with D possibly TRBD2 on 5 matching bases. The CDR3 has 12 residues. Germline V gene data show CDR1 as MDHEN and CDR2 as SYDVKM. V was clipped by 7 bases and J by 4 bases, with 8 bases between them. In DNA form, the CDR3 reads TGTGCCAGCAACTCGGGGTACAATGAGCAGTTCTTC. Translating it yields CASNSGYNEQFF.

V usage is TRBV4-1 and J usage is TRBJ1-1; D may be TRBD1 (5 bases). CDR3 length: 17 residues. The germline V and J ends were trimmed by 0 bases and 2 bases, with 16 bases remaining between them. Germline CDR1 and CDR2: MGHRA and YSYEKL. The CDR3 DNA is TGCGCCAGCAGCCAAGATGAACTCGGGACGGCTAACACTGAAGCTTTCTTT. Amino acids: CASSQDELGTANTEAFF.

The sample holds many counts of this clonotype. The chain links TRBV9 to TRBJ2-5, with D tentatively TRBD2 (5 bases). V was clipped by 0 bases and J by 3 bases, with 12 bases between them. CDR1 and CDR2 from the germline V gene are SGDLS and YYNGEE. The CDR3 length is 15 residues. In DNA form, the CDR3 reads TGTGCCAGCAGCGTAGGGCGGACTTACAAAGAGACCCAGTACTTC. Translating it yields CASSVGRTYKETQYF.

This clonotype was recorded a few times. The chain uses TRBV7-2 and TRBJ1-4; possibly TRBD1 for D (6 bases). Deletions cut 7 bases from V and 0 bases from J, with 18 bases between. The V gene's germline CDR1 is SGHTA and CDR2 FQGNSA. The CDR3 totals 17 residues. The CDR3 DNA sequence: TGTGCCAGCACCGCCTCTGCCAGGGGTGCAACTAATGAAAAACTGTTTTTT. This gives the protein CASTASARGATNEKLFF.

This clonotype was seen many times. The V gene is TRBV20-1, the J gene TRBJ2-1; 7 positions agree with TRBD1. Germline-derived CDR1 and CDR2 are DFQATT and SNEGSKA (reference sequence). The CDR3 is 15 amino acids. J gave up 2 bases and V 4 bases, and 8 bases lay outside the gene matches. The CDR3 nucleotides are TGCAGTGCTATAGATCCCGGGACAGCCTACAATGAGCAGTTCTTC. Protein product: CSAIDPGTAYNEQFF.

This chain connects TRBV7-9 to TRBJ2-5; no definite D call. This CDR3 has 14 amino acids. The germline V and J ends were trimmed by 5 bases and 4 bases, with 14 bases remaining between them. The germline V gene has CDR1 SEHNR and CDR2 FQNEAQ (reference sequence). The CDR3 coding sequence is TGTGCCAGCAGCGCCGTTACGGGTCGAGAGACCCAGTACTTC. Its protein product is CASSAVTGRETQYF. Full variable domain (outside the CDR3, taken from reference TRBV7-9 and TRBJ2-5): DTGVSQNPRHKITKRGQNVTFRCDPISEHNRLYWYRQTLGQGPEFLTYFQNEAQLEKSRLLSDRFSAERPKGSFSTLEIQRTEQGDSAMYLCASSAVTGRETQYFGPGTRLLVL.

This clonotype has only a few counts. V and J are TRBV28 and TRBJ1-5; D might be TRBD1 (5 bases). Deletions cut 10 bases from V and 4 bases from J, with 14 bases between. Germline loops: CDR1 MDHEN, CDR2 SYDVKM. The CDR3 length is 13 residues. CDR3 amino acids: CATARDGNQPQHF. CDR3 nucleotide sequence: TGTGCCACCGCCAGGGACGGGAATCAGCCCCAGCATTTT.

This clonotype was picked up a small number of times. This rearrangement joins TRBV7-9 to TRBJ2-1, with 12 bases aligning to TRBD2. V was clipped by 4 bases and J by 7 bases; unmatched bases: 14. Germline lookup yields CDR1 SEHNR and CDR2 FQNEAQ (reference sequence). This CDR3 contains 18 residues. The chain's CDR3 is CASSSLPGLAGGSNEQFF. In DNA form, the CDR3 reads TGTGCCAGCAGCTCCCTACCTGGCCTAGCGGGAGGGAGTAATGAGCAGTTCTTC.

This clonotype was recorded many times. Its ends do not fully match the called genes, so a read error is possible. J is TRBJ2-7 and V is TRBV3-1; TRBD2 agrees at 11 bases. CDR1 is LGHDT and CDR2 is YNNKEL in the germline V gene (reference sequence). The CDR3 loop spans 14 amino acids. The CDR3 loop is CASSQGTSGGEQYF. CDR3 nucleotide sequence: TGCGCCAGCAGCCAAGGGACTAGCGGAGGCGAGCAGTACTTC.

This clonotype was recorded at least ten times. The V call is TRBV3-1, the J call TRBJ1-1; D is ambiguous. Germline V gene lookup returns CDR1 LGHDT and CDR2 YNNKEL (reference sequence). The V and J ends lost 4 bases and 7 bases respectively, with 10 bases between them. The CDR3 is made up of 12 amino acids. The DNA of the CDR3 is TGTGCCAGCAGCCCACTCGCCGGTGAAGCTTTCTTT. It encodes CASSPLAGEAFF. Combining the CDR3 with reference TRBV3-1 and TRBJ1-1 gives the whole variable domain DTAVSQTPKYLVTQMGNDKSIKCEQNLGHDTMYWYKQDSKKFLKIMFSYNNKELIINETVPNRFSPKSPDKAHLNLHINSLELGDSAVYFCASSPLAGEAFFGQGTRLTVV.

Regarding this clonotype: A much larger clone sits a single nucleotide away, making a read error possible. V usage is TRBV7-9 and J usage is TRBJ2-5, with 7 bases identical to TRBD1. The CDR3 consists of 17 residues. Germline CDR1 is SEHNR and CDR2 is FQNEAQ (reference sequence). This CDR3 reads CASSLARPQGSQETRYF. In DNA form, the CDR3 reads TGTGCCAGCAGCTTAGCAAGGCCACAGGGGTCCCAAGAGACCCGGTACTTC.

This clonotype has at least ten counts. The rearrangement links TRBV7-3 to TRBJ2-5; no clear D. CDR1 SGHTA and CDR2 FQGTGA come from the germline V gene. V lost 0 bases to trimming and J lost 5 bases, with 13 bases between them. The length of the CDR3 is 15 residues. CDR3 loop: CASSLTIHASETQYF. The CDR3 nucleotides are TGTGCCAGCAGCTTAACAATACATGCCAGCGAGACCCAGTACTTC.

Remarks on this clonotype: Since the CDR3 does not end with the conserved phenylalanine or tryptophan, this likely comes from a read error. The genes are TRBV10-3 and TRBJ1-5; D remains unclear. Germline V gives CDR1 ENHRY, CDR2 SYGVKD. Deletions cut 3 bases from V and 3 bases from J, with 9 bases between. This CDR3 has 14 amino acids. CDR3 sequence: CAISEVALNQPQHC. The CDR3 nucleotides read TGTGCCATCAGTGAAGTGGCCCTCAATCAGCCCCAGCATTGT.

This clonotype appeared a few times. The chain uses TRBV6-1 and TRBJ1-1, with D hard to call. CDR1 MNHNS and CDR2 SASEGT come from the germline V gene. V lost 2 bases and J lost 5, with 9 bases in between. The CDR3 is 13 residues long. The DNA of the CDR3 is TGTGCCAGCAGTGAACGCGGGAGGACTGAAGCTTTCTTT. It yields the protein CASSERGRTEAFF.

CDR3 DNA sequence: TGTGCCAGCAGTTTATTTAGCGGGGGTGGCGAGACCCAGTACTTC. Its protein is CASSLFSGGGETQYF. The chain carries TRBV27 and TRBJ2-5, with 9 bases identical to TRBD2. The CDR3 runs to 15 residues. Germline CDR1 reads MNHEY; CDR2 reads SMNVEV (reference sequence). With 1 base clipped from V and 5 bases from J, the junction kept 5 bases outside the gene matches.

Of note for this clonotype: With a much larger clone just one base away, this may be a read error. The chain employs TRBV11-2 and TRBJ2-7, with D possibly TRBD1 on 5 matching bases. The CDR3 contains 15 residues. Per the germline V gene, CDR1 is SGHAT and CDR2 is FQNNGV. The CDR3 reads CAGSPRGDRAYEQYF. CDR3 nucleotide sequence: TGTGCCGGCAGCCCGAGAGGTGACAGAGCTTACGAGCAGTACTTC.

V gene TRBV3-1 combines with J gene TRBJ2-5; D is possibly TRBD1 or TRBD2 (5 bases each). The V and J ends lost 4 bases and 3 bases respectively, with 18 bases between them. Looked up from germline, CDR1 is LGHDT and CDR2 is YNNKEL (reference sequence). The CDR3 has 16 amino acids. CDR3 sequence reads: CASSPTSGLPKETQYF. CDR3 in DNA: TGTGCCAGCAGCCCTACCTCGGGGCTACCAAAAGAGACCCAGTACTTC.

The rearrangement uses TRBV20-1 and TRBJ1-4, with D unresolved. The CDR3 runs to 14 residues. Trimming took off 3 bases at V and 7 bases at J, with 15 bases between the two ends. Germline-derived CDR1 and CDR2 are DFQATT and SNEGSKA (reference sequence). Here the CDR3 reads CSASIPGAGEKLFF. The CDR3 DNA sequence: TGCAGTGCTAGTATCCCGGGCGCCGGTGAAAAACTGTTTTTT.